The rows below give T cell receptor beta chains drawn from one sample of a study of T cell responses to AZD1222 COVID-19 vaccine. Assay used: immunoSEQ multiplex PCR; TCRdb lists only in-frame clones, some missing. The sample includes 110,000 or so clones, approximately 85% seen only once; the top ten take more than 7.5%. The material sequenced was peripheral blood, taken on day 0 of AZD1222 vaccination. All receptors derive from an adult in good health. Both conserved end residues are part of each CDR3. The order of the fields is D gene, clone size, J gene, V gene, CDR3 DNA, CDR3 protein. D genes are given only for firm matches. Size values are once, few and many counts, or a class for expanded clones, and some rows have none.

-,once,TRBJ2-1,TRBV4-2,TGTGCCAGCAGCCAACGATTTGGCGGGGACTCCTACAATGAGCAGTTCTTC,CASSQRFGGDSYNEQFF
-,-,TRBJ1-1,TRBV2,TGTGCCAGCAGTGAAATCCTGGGGTCGGTAGGGACTGAAGCTTTCTTT,CASSEILGSVGTEAFF
-,few,TRBJ1-3,TRBV5-8,TGTGCCAGCAGCTTTATTGAGAACACCATATATTTT,CASSFIENTIYF
TRBD2,-,TRBJ2-3,TRBV6-5,TGTGCCAGCCTAGCGGGAATCCGCACAGATACGCAGTATTTT,CASLAGIRTDTQYF
TRBD1,-,TRBJ1-1,TRBV27,TGTGCCAGCAGTTTACTCCAGGGGGAGTACACTGAAGCTTTCTTT,CASSLLQGEYTEAFF
-,once,TRBJ1-3,TRBV19,TGTGCCAGTAGTCAGGGGCCAGGGGAGACAAACACCATATATTTT,CASSQGPGETNTIYF
TRBD2,-,TRBJ2-1,TRBV29-1,TGCAGCGTAAGAGCGGGGGGGCCTTACAATGAGCAGTTCTTC,CSVRAGGPYNEQFF
-,-,TRBJ2-5,TRBV4-2,TGTGCCAGCAGCCAAGCTTCTAATATTCAAGAGACCCAGTACTTC,CASSQASNIQETQYF
TRBD1,-,TRBJ1-3,TRBV9,TGTGCCAGCACCTCAGGGGGAAACTCTGGAAACACCATATATTTT,CASTSGGNSGNTIYF
-,-,TRBJ1-6,TRBV5-1,TGCGCCAGCAGTCTGAGTGCCGGATATAATTCACCCCTCCACTTT,CASSLSAGYNSPLHF
-,-,TRBJ1-6,TRBV27,TGTGCCAGCAGTTTAGACACAGGCGACAATTCACCCCTCCACTTT,CASSLDTGDNSPLHF
TRBD1,-,TRBJ1-5,TRBV19,TGTGCCAGTAGTATCTTATCAGGGGGGGATCAGCCCCAGCATTTT,CASSILSGGDQPQHF
-,-,TRBJ1-2,TRBV27,TGTGCCAGCCAACAGGGTTTCTACCCCCCCTTCTATGGCTACACCTTC,CASQQGFYPPFYGYTF
-,-,TRBJ1-4,TRBV5-1,TGCGCCAGCAGCTTGGATCAACCGGGCGAAGAAAAACTGTTTTTT,CASSLDQPGEEKLFF
-,-,TRBJ2-2,TRBV11-2,TGTGCCAGCAGCTTAGTTAGGAGCGCGAACACCGGGGAGCTGTTTTTT,CASSLVRSANTGELFF
-,-,TRBJ1-4,TRBV2,TGTGCCAGCAGTGTCAGGGAGGATGAAAAACTGTTTTTT,CASSVREDEKLFF
-,-,TRBJ1-2,TRBV30,TGTGCCTGGAGGGCCCGGGGGGACGATGGCTACACCTTC,CAWRARGDDGYTF
TRBD1,-,TRBJ1-1,TRBV5-6,TGTGCCAGCAGCTTGGTGCAGGGGGCGATGAACACTGAAGCTTTCTTT,CASSLVQGAMNTEAFF
-,-,TRBJ1-2,TRBV7-2,TGTGCCAGCAGAAGATGGGGGGGCGTAGGTGAAGATGGCTACACCTTC,CASRRWGGVGEDGYTF
TRBD2,-,TRBJ2-3,TRBV10-3,TGTGCCATCAGTGAGTCGATGACTAGCGGGAGCTCAGATACGCAGTATTTT,CAISESMTSGSSDTQYF
TRBD2,-,TRBJ2-1,TRBV4-2,TGTGCCAGCAGCCAAGGGGATTCGAGCGGGGGGTATCAAATGAAGCAGTTCTTC,CASSQGDSSGGYQMKQFF
TRBD2,once,TRBJ2-5,TRBV20-1,TGCAGTGCAAGTTTTACGGGAGGGCCAGAGACCCAGTACTTC,CSASFTGGPETQYF
TRBD1,-,TRBJ2-7,TRBV18,TGTGCCAGCTCACCAACCCCCGCCGGGACAGGGAGTTACGAGCAGTACTTC,CASSPTPAGTGSYEQYF
-,-,TRBJ1-1,TRBV29-1,TGCAGCGTTGATTTCTTGTCTAAGGCGTACACTGAAGCTTTCTTT,CSVDFLSKAYTEAFF
-,-,TRBJ1-1,TRBV6-2/TRBV6-3,TGTGCCAGCAGTTCAACAGAGAACACTGAAGCTTTCTTT,CASSSTENTEAFF
-,once,TRBJ1-6,TRBV5-1,TGCGCCAGCAGCCCCACAGAAAATAATTCACCCCTCCACTTT,CASSPTENNSPLHF
-,-,TRBJ2-7,TRBV12-3/TRBV12-4,TGTGCCAGCAGTTTCCAATCCTACGAGCAGTACTTC,CASSFQSYEQYF
TRBD1,-,TRBJ1-6,TRBV28,TGTGCCAGCAGCCCCGGGACAGGGGAAAATTCACCCCTCCACTTT,CASSPGTGENSPLHF
-,-,TRBJ2-7,TRBV6-5,TGTGCCAGCACGTTGGACACACAGAGCTACGAGCAGTACTTC,CASTLDTQSYEQYF
-,-,TRBJ1-3,TRBV7-9,TGTGCCAGCAGCGCCCGACAGAGGAGAAACACCATATATTTT,CASSARQRRNTIYF
-,-,TRBJ2-5,TRBV4-3,TGCGCCAGCAGCCAAGAGGGGAGTAGCGAGACCCAGTACTTC,CASSQEGSSETQYF
-,-,TRBJ1-2,TRBV18,TGTGCCAGCTCACCAGGGGCCGACTATGGCTACACCTTC,CASSPGADYGYTF
-,few,TRBJ1-1,TRBV2,TGTGCCAGCAGTACGCAAACTGAAGCTTTCTTT,CASSTQTEAFF
-,-,TRBJ2-1,TRBV7-9,TGTGCCAGCAGCTTAGGGGGAGCGGCGAGATACAATGAGCAGTTCTTC,CASSLGGAARYNEQFF
-,-,TRBJ1-1,TRBV28,TGTGCCAGCATTGGTTCATGGGATGAAGCTTTCTTT,CASIGSWDEAFF
-,-,TRBJ1-1,TRBV5-1,TGCGCCAGCAGCTTCCTGGACGGGAACACTGAAGCTTTCTTT,CASSFLDGNTEAFF
-,-,TRBJ1-3,TRBV30,TGTGCCTGGACGGGGAAAGGTGGAAACACCATATATTTT,CAWTGKGGNTIYF
TRBD2,-,TRBJ2-1,TRBV5-1,TGCGCCAGCAGCTTGGTAGCCGGGAGGACTACGGATGAGCAGTTCTTC,CASSLVAGRTTDEQFF
-,-,TRBJ2-7,TRBV7-3,TGTGCCAGCAGCTTAAGTTCAAGCTCCTACGAGCAGTACTTC,CASSLSSSSYEQYF
-,-,TRBJ1-2,TRBV28,TGTGCCAGCAGTTTGGGACAAAGCTATGGCTACACCTTC,CASSLGQSYGYTF
-,few,TRBJ1-5,TRBV2,TGTGCCAGCAGTGACAGGATTTGGCAGCCCCAGCATTTT,CASSDRIWQPQHF
TRBD1,-,TRBJ1-6,TRBV7-9,TGTGCCAGCAGCCTGCAACAGGGGGCGTTTTATTCACCCCTCCACTTT,CASSLQQGAFYSPLHF
-,-,TRBJ1-1,TRBV3-1/TRBV3-2,TGTGCCAGCAGCCACTGCCAGGGAAGAGCTTTCTTT,CASSHCQGRAFF
-,-,TRBJ2-4,TRBV30,TGTGCCTGGAGTGATGCTCGAGGCTGGGCCCTTTTGCTAGCCAAAAACATTCAGTACTTC,CAWSDARGWALLLAKNIQYF
TRBD2,-,TRBJ2-1,TRBV18,TGTGCCAGCTCACCAGGGACTAGCGGGAATGAGCAGTTCTTC,CASSPGTSGNEQFF
-,-,TRBJ2-7,TRBV7-2,TGTGCCAGCAGCTTGTCTACTTTTGGGCTAACCTACGAGCAGTACTTC,CASSLSTFGLTYEQYF